This TCR beta chain was sequenced during a study of blood T cell repertoires in COVID-19. Study background: Samples came from the United States, Italy and Spain, spanning acute and convalescent COVID-19. Sources were T cells, B-cell-depleted T cells, or PBMCs; the material itself was cDNA or gDNA.

J was trimmed by 10 bases and V by 7 bases; bases with no gene match: 13. The germline gives CDR1 MDHEN, CDR2 SYDVKM. The CDR3 has 14 amino acids. Original processing notes: Amplified reference gene primers provided the basis for estimating nucleated cell counts. The method was immunoSEQ multiplex PCR; TCRdb's version includes in-frame clones alone and lacks a portion of them. The V and J calls and clone size were taken over from that table, and D and trimming were inferred from the DNA. Of 110,000 or so clones in the sample, 86% were seen once. The chain employs TRBV28 and TRBJ1-5, with 7 bases aligning to TRBD1. Sequencing used peripheral blood. The receptor's source is an older man who had recovered from COVID-19. The CDR3 coding sequence is TGTGCCAGCAATGCGGGACAGACTCACTTTCCCCAGCATTTT. Translated, it gives CASNAGQTHFPQHF.